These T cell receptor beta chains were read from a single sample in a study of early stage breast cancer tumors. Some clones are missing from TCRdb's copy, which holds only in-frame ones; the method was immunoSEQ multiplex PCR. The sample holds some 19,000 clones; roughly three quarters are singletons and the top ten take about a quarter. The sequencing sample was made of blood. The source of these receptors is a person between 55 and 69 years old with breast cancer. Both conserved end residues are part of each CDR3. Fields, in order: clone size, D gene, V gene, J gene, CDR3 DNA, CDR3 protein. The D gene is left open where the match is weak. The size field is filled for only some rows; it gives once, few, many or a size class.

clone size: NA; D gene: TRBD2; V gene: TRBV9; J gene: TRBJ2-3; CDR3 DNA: TGTGCCAGCAGCGTACTAGGACTAGCGTTGAGCACAGATACGCAGTATTTT; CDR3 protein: CASSVLGLALSTDTQYF
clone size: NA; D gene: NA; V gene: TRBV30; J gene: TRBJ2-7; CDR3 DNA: TGTGCCTGGAGTTCACTGACGCGCGAGCAGTACTTC; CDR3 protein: CAWSSLTREQYF
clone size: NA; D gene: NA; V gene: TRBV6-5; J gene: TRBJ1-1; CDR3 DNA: TGTGCCAGCAGTCAGGAGGGGCACACTGAAGCTTTCTTT; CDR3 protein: CASSQEGHTEAFF
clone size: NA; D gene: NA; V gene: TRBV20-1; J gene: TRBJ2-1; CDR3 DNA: TGCAGTGCCTCACGGGCCGATGAGCAGTTCTTC; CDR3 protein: CSASRADEQFF
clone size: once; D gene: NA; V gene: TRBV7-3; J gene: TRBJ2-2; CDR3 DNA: TGTGCCAGCAGCTTAACCCCGTCGGGATCCGGAGGGGCCGGGGAGCTGTTTTTT; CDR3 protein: CASSLTPSGSGGAGELFF
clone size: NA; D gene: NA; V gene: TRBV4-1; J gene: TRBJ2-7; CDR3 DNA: TGCGCCAGCAGCCATCCCGGAGGCGTTTACGAGCAGTACTTC; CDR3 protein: CASSHPGGVYEQYF
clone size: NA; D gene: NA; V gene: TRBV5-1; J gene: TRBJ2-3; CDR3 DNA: TGCGCCAGCAGCTTGGCCGAATATAGCGGACCTAGCACAGATACGCAGTATTTT; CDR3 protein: CASSLAEYSGPSTDTQYF
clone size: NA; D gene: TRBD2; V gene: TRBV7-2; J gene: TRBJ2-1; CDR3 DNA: TGTGCCAGCAGCTTAGCACTAGCGGGCAATGAGCAGTTCTTC; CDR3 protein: CASSLALAGNEQFF
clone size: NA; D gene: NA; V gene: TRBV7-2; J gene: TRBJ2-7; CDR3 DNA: TGTGCCAGCAGCTTAGTTACAGGAACCTACGAGCAGTACTTC; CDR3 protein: CASSLVTGTYEQYF
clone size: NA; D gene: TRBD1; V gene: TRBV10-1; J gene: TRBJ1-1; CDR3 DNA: TGCGCCAGCAGTGATGGACAGGAGGAGAACACTGAAGCTTTCTTT; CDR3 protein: CASSDGQEENTEAFF
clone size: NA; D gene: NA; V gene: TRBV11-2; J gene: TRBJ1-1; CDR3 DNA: TGTGCCAGCAGCTTAGAACAGGCCTTGAACACTGAAGCTTTCTTT; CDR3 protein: CASSLEQALNTEAFF
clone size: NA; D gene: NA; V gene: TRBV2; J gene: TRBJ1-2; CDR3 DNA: TGTGCCAGCAACCCCCCTGGGGGTGCGGGTGGCTACACCTTC; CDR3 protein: CASNPPGGAGGYTF
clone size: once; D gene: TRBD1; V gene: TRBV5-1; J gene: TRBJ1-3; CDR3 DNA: TGCGCCAGCAGCACCGGGACAGGGGGCGCGAGAGCTGGAAACACCATATATTTT; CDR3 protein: CASSTGTGGARAGNTIYF
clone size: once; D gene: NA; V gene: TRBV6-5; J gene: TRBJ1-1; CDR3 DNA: TGTGCCAGCAGTTACGATGCGATGCTACATGAAGCTTTCTTT; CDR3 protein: CASSYDAMLHEAFF
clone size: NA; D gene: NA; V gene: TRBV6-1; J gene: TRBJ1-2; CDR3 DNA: TGTGCCAGCAGTGAAGATCGGGCCGTCTATGGCTACACCTTC; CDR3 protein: CASSEDRAVYGYTF
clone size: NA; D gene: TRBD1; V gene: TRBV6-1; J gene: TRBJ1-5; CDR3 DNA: TGTGCCAGCAGTTCAGGACAGGTTGGCAATCAGCCCCAGCATTTT; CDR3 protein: CASSSGQVGNQPQHF
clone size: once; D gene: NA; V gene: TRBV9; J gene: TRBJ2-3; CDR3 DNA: TGTGCCAGCAGCGTAGGACAGGGCACAGATACGCAGTATTTT; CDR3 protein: CASSVGQGTDTQYF
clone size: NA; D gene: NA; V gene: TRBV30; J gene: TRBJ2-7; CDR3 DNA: TGTGCCTGGAGTTTCTCCTACGAGCAGTACTTC; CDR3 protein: CAWSFSYEQYF
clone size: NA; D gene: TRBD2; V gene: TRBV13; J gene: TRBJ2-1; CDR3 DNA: TGTGCCAGCAGCCCTAGCGGGGGGACCTACAATGAGCAGTTCTTC; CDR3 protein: CASSPSGGTYNEQFF
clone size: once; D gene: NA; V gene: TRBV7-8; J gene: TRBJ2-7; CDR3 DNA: TGTGCCAGCAGCTTAGGGGGGAGGAACGAGCAGTACTTC; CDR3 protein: CASSLGGRNEQYF
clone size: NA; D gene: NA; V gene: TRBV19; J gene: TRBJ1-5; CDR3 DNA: TGTGCCAGTAGTATAGATGCAGGGCCTCGGCAGCCCCAGCATTTT; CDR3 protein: CASSIDAGPRQPQHF
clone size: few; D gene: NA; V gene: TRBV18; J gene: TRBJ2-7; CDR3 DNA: TGTGCCAGCTCACCGGCGGCCTACGAGCAGTACTTC; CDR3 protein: CASSPAAYEQYF
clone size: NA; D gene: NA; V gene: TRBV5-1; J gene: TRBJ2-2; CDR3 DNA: TGCGCCAGCAGCCCCTGGCCTGGGGAGCTGTTTTTT; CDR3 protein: CASSPWPGELFF
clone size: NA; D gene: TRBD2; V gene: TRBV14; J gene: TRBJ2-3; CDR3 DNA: TGTGCCAGCAGCCAACCAGGCGGGAGGGCTACGCAGTATTTT; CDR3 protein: CASSQPGGRATQYF
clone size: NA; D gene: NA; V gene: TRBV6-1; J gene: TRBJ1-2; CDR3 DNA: TGTGCCAGCAGTGAAGGGGTAGGCAACTATGGCTACACCTTC; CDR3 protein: CASSEGVGNYGYTF
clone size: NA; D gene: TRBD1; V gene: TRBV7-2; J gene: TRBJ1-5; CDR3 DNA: TGTGCCAGCAGCACGCCAATGGACAGGGCCTCACGGCAGCCCCAGCATTTT; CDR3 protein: CASSTPMDRASRQPQHF
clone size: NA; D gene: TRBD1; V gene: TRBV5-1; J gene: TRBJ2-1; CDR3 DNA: TGCGCCAGCAGCGGGGGGCAGGGGGCTTACAATGAGCAGTTCTTC; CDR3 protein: CASSGGQGAYNEQFF
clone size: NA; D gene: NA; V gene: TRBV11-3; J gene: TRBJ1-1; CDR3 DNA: TGTGCCAGCAGCTTAGGAGGCCTCACTGAAGCTTTCTTT; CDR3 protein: CASSLGGLTEAFF
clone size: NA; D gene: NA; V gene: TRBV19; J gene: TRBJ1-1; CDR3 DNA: TGTGCCAGTAGTATAGGGCAGGGGAACACTGAAGCTTTCTTT; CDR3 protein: CASSIGQGNTEAFF
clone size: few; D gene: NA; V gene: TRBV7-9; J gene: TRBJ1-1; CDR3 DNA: TGTGCCAGCAGCTTTACAGCGAACACTGAAGCTTTCTTT; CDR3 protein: CASSFTANTEAFF
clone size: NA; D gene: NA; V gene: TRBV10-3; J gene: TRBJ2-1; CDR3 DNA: TGTGCCATCAGTGATTTGGGGGATGAGCAGTTCTTC; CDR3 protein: CAISDLGDEQFF
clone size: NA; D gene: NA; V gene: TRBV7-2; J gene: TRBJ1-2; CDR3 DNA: TGTGCCAGCAGCTTAGACAGACTCGGCTACACCTTC; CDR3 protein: CASSLDRLGYTF
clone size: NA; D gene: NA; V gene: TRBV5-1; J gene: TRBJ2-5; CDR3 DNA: TGCGCCAGCAGCTTCGCAGGGAGGGAGACCCAGTACTTC; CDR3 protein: CASSFAGRETQYF
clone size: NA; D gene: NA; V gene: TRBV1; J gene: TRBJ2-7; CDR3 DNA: TGCACCAGGGGGGGTGCAGTATCCTACGAGCAGTACTTC; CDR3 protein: CTRGGAVSYEQYF
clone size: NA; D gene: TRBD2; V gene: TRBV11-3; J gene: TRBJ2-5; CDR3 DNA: TGTGCCAGCAGCCGTCGTAGCGGGAGGGATGAAGAGACCCAGTACTTC; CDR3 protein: CASSRRSGRDEETQYF
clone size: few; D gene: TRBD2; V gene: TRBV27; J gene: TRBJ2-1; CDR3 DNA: TGTGCCAGCAACCGGGACTACTCCTACAATGAGCAGTTCTTC; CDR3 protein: CASNRDYSYNEQFF
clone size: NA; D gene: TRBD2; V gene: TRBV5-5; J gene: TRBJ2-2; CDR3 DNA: TGTGCCAGCAGTATATTACCGGGACTAGCGGGCCCGGGTGGCACCGGGGAGCTGTTTTTT; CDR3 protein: CASSILPGLAGPGGTGELFF
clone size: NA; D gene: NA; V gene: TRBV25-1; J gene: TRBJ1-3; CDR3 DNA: TGTGCCAGCAGTGTGGGCTCTGGAAACACCATATATTTT; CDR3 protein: CASSVGSGNTIYF
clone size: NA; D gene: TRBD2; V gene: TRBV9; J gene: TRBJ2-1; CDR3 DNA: TGTGCCAGCAGCCCAACGACTAGCATGTATGAGCAGTTCTTC; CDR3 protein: CASSPTTSMYEQFF
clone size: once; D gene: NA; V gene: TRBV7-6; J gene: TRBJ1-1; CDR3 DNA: TGTGCCAGCAGCTTATTTATCGACAGAATCACTGAAGCTTTCTTT; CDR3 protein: CASSLFIDRITEAFF
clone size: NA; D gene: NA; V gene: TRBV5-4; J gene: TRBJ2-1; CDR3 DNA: TGTGCCAGCAGCCCTTGGCGCGATGAGCAGTTCTTC; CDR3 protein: CASSPWRDEQFF